The 19 T cell receptor beta chains listed next were all sequenced from one sample in a study of shared clonotypes between healthy human individuals. The repertoire was sequenced with immunoSEQ multiplex PCR; TCRdb's copy has only in-frame clones and lacks some. The sample lists roughly 2,500,000 clones, more than 85% seen once, with roughly 0.39% in the top ten. Sequencing was done on a sample of naive CD4+ T cells from PBMCs. Subset reported: CD45RA+ positively selected. The receptors come from a man between 18 and 35 years old in good health. Some clones in this sample may be carry-over from other donors' samples.

This clone was seen just once. The chain combines TRBV27 with TRBJ1-4, with TRBD1 as a possible D gene (5 bases). The germline V gene encodes CDR1 MNHEY and CDR2 SMNVEV (reference sequence). Trimming cost V 6 bases and J 10 bases, with 21 bases left between them. CDR3 length: 15 amino acids. Here the CDR3 reads CASSLTRGREGKLFF. CDR3 in DNA: TGTGCCAGCAGCCTGACCCGGGGCCGGGAGGGAAAACTGTTTTTT.

The V call is TRBV5-4, the J call TRBJ2-7; a weak D match, TRBD1 (6 bases). The CDR3 is 15 amino acids. Trimming took 4 bases from V and 0 from J, leaving 14 bases between them. Germline CDR1 SGHNT, CDR2 YYREEE (reference sequence). The CDR3 sequence: CASSRVGGGSYEQYF. Written as DNA, the CDR3 is TGTGCCAGCAGCCGAGTTGGGGGCGGCTCCTACGAGCAGTACTTC.

Worth noting for this clone: Other nucleotide sequences in the sample specify the same CDR3. The V call is TRBV5-1, the J call TRBJ1-4, with TRBD1 matching 8 bases. CDR1 is SGHRS and CDR2 is YFSETQ in the germline V gene. Losses at the gene ends were 5 bases for V and 4 bases for J; bases not matched to a gene: 4. The CDR3 is 14 amino acids. CDR3 nucleotides: TGCGCCAGCAGTTCAGGACAGGGTAATGAAAAACTGTTTTTT. This translates into CASSSGQGNEKLFF.

On this clone itself: Other DNA sequences in the same sample also yield this CDR3. V is TRBV10-3 and J is TRBJ2-2; D perhaps matches TRBD2 (6 bases). Looked up from germline, CDR1 is ENHRY and CDR2 is SYGVKD. This CDR3 is 13 amino acids long. The V and J ends lost 5 bases and 3 bases respectively, with 7 bases between them. CDR3 sequence (DNA): TGTGCCATCAGTCAGCGGGACACCGGGGAGCTGTTTTTT. It is translated as CAISQRDTGELFF.

V gene TRBV6-4 combines with J gene TRBJ1-5; D perhaps matches TRBD1 (6 bases). The CDR3 length is 14 residues. Germline V gene sequence: CDR1 MRHNA, CDR2 SNTAGT. Trimming stripped 5 bases from V and 5 bases from J, with 13 bases between. CDR3 nucleotide sequence: TGTGCCAGCAGTCCGTTGGGGGGCGATCAGCCCCAGCATTTT. Its protein is CASSPLGGDQPQHF.

A note on this clone: Other DNA sequences in this specimen translate into the identical CDR3. The genes are TRBV9 and TRBJ2-3, with 11 positions matching TRBD2. Germline-derived CDR1 and CDR2 are SGDLS and YYNGEE. The trim removed 2 bases at V and 2 bases at J, leaving 4 bases unmatched. The CDR3 has 16 amino acids. The CDR3 here is CASSVTSGTYTDTQYF. In DNA, the CDR3 is TGTGCCAGCAGCGTGACTAGCGGGACGTACACAGATACGCAGTATTTT.

This clone was seen only once. The chain employs TRBV18 and TRBJ1-1, with TRBD1 matching 9 bases. V shed 5 bases, J shed 3 bases, and the junction held 10 bases outside the gene matches. The CDR3 is 16 residues long. Germline-derived CDR1 and CDR2 are KGHSH and LQKENI. DNA for the CDR3: TGTGCCAGCTCAACCCGGGGACAGGGAAGGGACACTGAAGCTTTCTTT. This codes for CASSTRGQGRDTEAFF.

The rearrangement joins TRBV7-3 to TRBJ2-2, with no clear D. The germline V gene has CDR1 SGHTA and CDR2 FQGTGA. This CDR3 comprises 15 residues. Trimming took off 1 base at V and 4 bases at J, with 10 bases between the two ends. The DNA for the CDR3 is TGTGCCAGCAGCTTAATACCAGGACCCACCGGGGAGCTGTTTTTT. Protein sequence: CASSLIPGPTGELFF.

V is TRBV30 and J is TRBJ2-7, with D possibly matching TRBD2 (7 bases). Germline V lookup: CDR1 GTSNPN, CDR2 SVGIG (reference sequence). This CDR3 is 12 amino acids long. CDR3 nucleotides: TGTGCTTTGACGGGGGGCCTGTCCGAGCAGTACTTC. Its translation: CALTGGLSEQYF. Complete variable domain (other parts from reference TRBV30 and TRBJ2-7): SQTIHQWPATLVQPVGSPLSLECTVEGTSNPNLYWYRQAAGRGLQLLFYSVGIGQISSEVPQNLSASRPQDRQFILSSKKLLLSDSGFYLCALTGGLSEQYFGPGTRLTVT.

The rearrangement links TRBV6-6 to TRBJ1-1; D perhaps matches TRBD1 (6 bases). CDR3 length equals 13 residues. CDR1 and CDR2 (germline): MNHNY, SVGAGI (reference sequence). Trimming pared 6 bases from V and 5 bases from J, leaving 13 bases between. The DNA for the CDR3 is TGTGCCAGCAGACCCACAGGGATTACTGAAGCTTTCTTT. It codes for CASRPTGITEAFF.

V and J are TRBV29-1 and TRBJ1-1; no clear D gene. The CDR3 extends over 14 amino acids. The V end was cut by 4 bases, the J end by 1 base, with 13 bases between. The germline gives CDR1 SQVTM, CDR2 ANQGSEA. In DNA, the CDR3 is TGCAGCGTTGTCATCTGGGCAGGGAACACTGAAGCTTTCTTT. It encodes CSVVIWAGNTEAFF.

V and J are TRBV7-6 and TRBJ2-3, with D possibly being TRBD1 or TRBD2 (6 bases each). Germline CDR1 reads SGHVS; CDR2 reads FNYEAQ. Trimming took 5 bases from V and 8 from J, leaving 23 bases between them. This CDR3 contains 16 residues. CDR3 bases: TGTGCCAGCAGCCTCACCGGGGGACAAGGGTACGGTACGCAGTATTTT. Protein sequence: CASSLTGGQGYGTQYF. Variable domain in full (rest from reference TRBV7-6 and TRBJ2-3): GAGVSQSPRYKVTKRGQDVALRCDPISGHVSLYWYRQALGQGPEFLTYFNYEAQQDKSGLPNDRFSAERPEGSISTLTIQRTEQRDSAMYRCASSLTGGQGYGTQYFGPGTRLTVL.

The V call is TRBV7-2, the J call TRBJ1-4, with D possibly TRBD1 on 6 matching bases. Germline-derived CDR1 and CDR2 are SGHTA and FQGNSA. The V end lost 5 bases, the J end lost 7 bases, and 17 bases lay between the germline ends. This CDR3 is built from 15 residues. The CDR3 here is CASSTSMTGGEKLFF. CDR3 coding DNA: TGTGCCAGCAGCACCTCCATGACAGGTGGTGAAAAACTGTTTTTT.

The chain is built from TRBV9 and TRBJ1-3, with unresolved D. From germline, CDR1 is SGDLS and CDR2 YYNGEE. V was trimmed by 0 bases and J by 0 bases, leaving 10 bases between them. CDR3 length: 16 residues. Written as DNA, the CDR3 is TGTGCCAGCAGCGTAGGGATGGATTACTCTGGAAACACCATATATTTT. This gives the protein CASSVGMDYSGNTIYF.

The V gene is TRBV27, the J gene TRBJ2-5; TRBD2 might be the D (5 bases). Germline CDR1 reads MNHEY; CDR2 reads SMNVEV (reference sequence). This CDR3 has 16 amino acids. V lost 6 bases and J 5 bases, leaving 22 bases between the germline ends. The CDR3, as DNA: TGTGCCAGCAGGGAGGTGGGGAGCGGAGTCCCTGAGACCCAGTACTTC. It is translated as CASREVGSGVPETQYF.

This chain joins TRBV4-3 and TRBJ2-3, with unresolved D. The V and J ends lost 4 bases and 0 bases respectively, with 8 bases between them. The CDR3 loop spans 14 amino acids. Germline values: CDR1 LGHNA, CDR2 YSLEER. This CDR3 is CASSLGRSTDTQYF. The CDR3 DNA reads as TGCGCCAGCAGCCTCGGACGAAGCACAGATACGCAGTATTTT.

The V call is TRBV7-3, the J call TRBJ1-1; D possibly corresponds to TRBD1 (5 bases). This CDR3 is 17 amino acids long. Trimming took off 3 bases at V and 0 bases at J, with 17 bases between the two ends. Germline assignment: CDR1 SGHTA and CDR2 FQGTGA. CDR3 bases: TGTGCCAGCAGCTTGGCGGGGCCAGGGCTTATGAACACTGAAGCTTTCTTT. Amino acid sequence: CASSLAGPGLMNTEAFF.

The chain's CDR3 is CASSLLLAENTGELFF. CDR3 DNA sequence: TGTGCCAGCAGTTTGTTGTTAGCGGAGAACACCGGGGAGCTGTTTTTT. This rearrangement joins TRBV28 to TRBJ2-2; a weak D match, TRBD2 (6 bases). The germline V gene has CDR1 MDHEN and CDR2 SYDVKM. Deletions cut 3 bases from V and 1 base from J, with 12 bases between. This CDR3 spans 16 amino acids.

This clone was recorded once. The V call is TRBV4-1, the J call TRBJ2-2; D unclear. The CDR3 loop spans 18 amino acids. Germline lookup yields CDR1 MGHRA and CDR2 YSYEKL. Trimming left V 4 bases short and J 3 bases short, with 21 bases between. The CDR3 is CASSRSPAVGMHTGELFF. CDR3 coding DNA: TGCGCCAGCAGCCGATCTCCGGCCGTGGGGATGCACACCGGGGAGCTGTTTTTT.